The 26 T cell receptor beta chains reported below all come from one sample, sequenced in a study of response to subunit inactivated influenza vaccine. TCRdb ran MiXCR on the RT-PCR reads and lists one entry per CDR3 protein. The sample lists 500,000 to 750,000 distinct CDR3 sequences, 12% to 15% occurring once. Sequences were derived from PBMCs from blood, sampled roughly 12 days after vaccination. All receptors come from a man between 50 and 59 years old who received an inactivated influenza vaccine.

This clonotype was detected ten times or more. The chain uses TRBV7-3 and TRBJ2-1; weak D call: TRBD2 (6 bases). The V end was cut by 0 bases, the J end by 3 bases, with 12 bases between. The CDR3 spans 16 residues. In germline, CDR1 is SGHTA, CDR2 FQGTGA. CDR3 amino acids: CASSLTGGTFYNEQFF. In DNA form, the CDR3 reads TGTGCCAGCAGCTTAACCGGCGGGACTTTCTACAATGAGCAGTTCTTC.

The chain carries TRBV6-2 or TRBV6-3 and TRBJ2-1; possibly TRBD1 for D (7 bases). Germline V gives CDR1 MNHEY, CDR2 SVGEGT. The length of the CDR3 is 18 residues. The ends were cut back, 2 bases at V and 3 bases at J, with 20 bases in the middle. The DNA for the CDR3 is TGTGCCAGCAGTTACGATGCGGCAGGGGGGTGGAACTACAATGAGCAGTTCTTC. This codes for CASSYDAAGGWNYNEQFF.

V and J are TRBV20-1 and TRBJ2-1, with D uncertain. Germline assignment: CDR1 DFQATT and CDR2 SNEGSKA (reference sequence). There are 16 residues in the CDR3. V was trimmed by 2 bases and J by 3 bases, leaving 17 bases between them. The CDR3 loop is CSARPSRAIHYNEQFF. The DNA for the CDR3 is TGCAGTGCTAGACCCTCCCGGGCCATCCACTACAATGAGCAGTTCTTC.

This clonotype was counted between two and nine times. The chain couples TRBV5-5 to TRBJ2-7, with D perhaps matching TRBD2 (6 bases). Germline CDR1 is SGHKS and CDR2 is YYEKEE (reference sequence). V lost 6 bases to trimming and J lost 2 bases, with 18 bases between them. CDR3 length: 15 residues. The CDR3 loop is CASTLGTPGAYEQYF. The CDR3 DNA sequence: TGTGCCAGCACCCTTGGGACCCCGGGAGCCTACGAGCAGTACTTC.

The V call is TRBV10-3, the J call TRBJ1-1; 7 bases fit TRBD1. After removal of 4 bases from V and 1 base from J, the junction contained 3 bases not matched to a gene. CDR3 length: 14 amino acids. The germline CDR1 and CDR2 sequences are ENHRY and SYGVKD. As DNA, the CDR3 is TGTGCCATCAGTGGCTGGACAGGGAACACTGAAGCTTTCTTT. This gives the protein CAISGWTGNTEAFF.

The chain has TRBV6-4 and TRBJ2-7; the match to TRBD1 covers 7 bases. Germline CDR1 MRHNA, CDR2 SNTAGT. The CDR3 is made up of 14 amino acids. The V segment lost 4 bases and the J segment 6 bases; nucleotides outside the gene matches: 9. As DNA, the CDR3 is TGTGCCAGCAGTGCCCTCGACAGGGACGGCGAGCAGTACTTC. Residues: CASSALDRDGEQYF.

The chain links TRBV6-2 or TRBV6-3 to TRBJ2-6, with 8 bases fitting TRBD1. Trimming at V came to 0 bases and at J to 0 bases, leaving 7 bases not matched to a gene. Germline loops: CDR1 MNHEY, CDR2 SVGEGT. CDR3 length: 19 residues. The CDR3 nucleotides are TGTGCCAGCAGTTACTCACCGGGACAGGCCAGCTCTGGGGCCAACGTCCTGACTTTC. This codes for CASSYSPGQASSGANVLTF.

The J gene is TRBJ2-3, the V gene TRBV7-9; no definite D call. V was shortened by 5 bases and J by 0 bases, with 9 bases between the two germline ends. From germline, CDR1 is SEHNR and CDR2 FQNEAQ (reference sequence). CDR3 size: 14 residues. As DNA, the CDR3 is TGTGCCAGCAGCAGTGTTGTCAGCACAGATACGCAGTATTTT. Its protein product is CASSSVVSTDTQYF.

There are a few counts of this clonotype. The chain has TRBV20-1 and TRBJ2-1; TRBD1 is a possible D gene (5 bases). Looked up from germline, CDR1 is DFQATT and CDR2 is SNEGSKA (reference sequence). The V end was cut by 3 bases, the J end by 7 bases, with 10 bases between. The CDR3 is 12 amino acids. The CDR3, as DNA: TGCAGTGCTAGTGCAGGGAAGAATGAGCAGTTCTTC. This gives the protein CSASAGKNEQFF.

The J gene is TRBJ2-1, the V gene TRBV28, with TRBD2 identical over 7 bases. Germline V lookup: CDR1 MDHEN, CDR2 SYDVKM. The CDR3 runs 16 residues. The J segment lost 8 bases and the V segment lost 6 bases, leaving 16 bases of the junction unmatched. The CDR3 DNA sequence: TGTGCCAGCAGCTACCTGGGGGGGGTTGGGTTAGATGAGCAGTTCTTC. Amino acid sequence: CASSYLGGVGLDEQFF.

This clonotype has more than one count but fewer than ten. At one end, the junction sequence differs from germline, possibly due to a read error. The V call is TRBV5-1, the J call TRBJ2-7, with 10 bases matching TRBD1. The V gene's germline CDR1 is SGHRS and CDR2 YFSETQ. The CDR3 loop spans 15 amino acids. CDR3 in DNA: TGCGCCAGCAGCAGATGGACAGGGGGTGACTACGAGAAGTACTTC. This gives the protein CASSRWTGGDYEKYF.

The chain combines TRBV9 with TRBJ1-1; D remains ambiguous. Germline values: CDR1 SGDLS, CDR2 YYNGEE. The CDR3 length is 14 residues. V dropped 0 bases and J dropped 4 bases, with 10 bases sitting between them. CDR3 nucleotide sequence: TGTGCCAGCAGCGTAGCTGCGGGAACCACTGAAGCTTTCTTT. Protein product: CASSVAAGTTEAFF.

The chain combines TRBV4-2 with TRBJ2-2; 9 bases match TRBD1. The junction had 12 bases not matched to a gene; V was cut back by 6 bases and J by 1 base. Looked up from germline, CDR1 is LGHNA and CDR2 is YNFKEQ. The CDR3 totals 18 residues. CDR3 nucleotide sequence: TGTGCCAGCAGTCAAACGTACAGGGGGCGGCTGAACACCGGGGAGCTGTTTTTT. It encodes CASSQTYRGRLNTGELFF.

This clonotype was picked up a small number of times. The V and J genes are TRBV14 and TRBJ2-1; no definite D call. Germline V gene data show CDR1 as SGHDN and CDR2 as FVKESK. The CDR3 is made up of 15 amino acids. The V and J ends lost 2 bases and 1 base respectively, with 9 bases between them. CDR3 nucleotides: TGTGCCAGCAGCCAAATCGTGGGATCCTACAATGAGCAGTTCTTC. It encodes CASSQIVGSYNEQFF. The full variable domain, rest sourced from reference TRBV14 and TRBJ2-1, is EAGVTQFPSHSVIEKGQTVTLRCDPISGHDNLYWYRRVMGKEIKFLLHFVKESKQDESGMPNNRFLAERTGGTYSTLKVQPAELEDSGVYFCASSQIVGSYNEQFFGPGTRLTVL.

The chain couples TRBV21-1 to TRBJ2-7; the table names TRBD1, a call not compared with the DNA. TRBV21-1 is given as a pseudogene. This CDR3 is built from 11 residues. The CDR3 reads CASNYPGEQYF. CDR3 nucleotide sequence: TGTGCCAGCAACTACCCAGGGGAGCAGTACTTC.

This CDR3 reads CASSYTGATLLNEQFF. The CDR3 DNA is TGTGCCAGCAGCTACACAGGGGCCACGTTATTGAATGAGCAGTTCTTC. The V gene is TRBV5-5, the J gene TRBJ2-1; 7 bases line up with TRBD1. J gave up 7 bases and V 3 bases, and 13 bases lay outside the gene matches. Germline assignment: CDR1 SGHKS and CDR2 YYEKEE (reference sequence). The CDR3 spans 16 residues.

The chain has TRBV29-1 and TRBJ2-1, with D tentatively TRBD1 (5 bases). V lost 4 bases to trimming and J lost 5 bases, with 18 bases between them. The CDR3 contains 15 residues. CDR1 is SQVTM, CDR2 ANQGSEA, per germline. The CDR3 spells CSVGIGQSQNNEQFF. The CDR3, as DNA: TGCAGCGTTGGCATCGGACAAAGCCAAAACAATGAGCAGTTCTTC.

J is TRBJ2-3 and V is TRBV20-1; D call uncertain. Germline V gene sequence: CDR1 DFQATT, CDR2 SNEGSKA (reference sequence). This CDR3 is 13 amino acids long. V dropped 3 bases and J dropped 2 bases, with 9 bases sitting between them. The CDR3 is CSARNTYTDTQYF. CDR3 nucleotides: TGCAGTGCTAGGAACACCTACACAGATACGCAGTATTTT.

The rearrangement uses TRBV4-1 and TRBJ1-1; D is ambiguous. Deletions cut 1 base from V and 6 bases from J, with 15 bases between. The CDR3 totals 15 residues. The germline gives CDR1 MGHRA, CDR2 YSYEKL. The CDR3 DNA sequence: TGCGCCAGCAGCCAAGTTTACCTCTTGAGGGCTGAAGCTTTCTTT. Protein product: CASSQVYLLRAEAFF.

This clonotype was observed a few times. This rearrangement joins TRBV6-2 or TRBV6-3 to TRBJ2-5; possibly TRBD2 for D (6 bases). Germline V gene lookup returns CDR1 MNHEY and CDR2 SVGEGT. V shed 0 bases and J shed 3 bases, with 8 bases lying between them. There are 14 residues in the CDR3. CDR3 protein: CASSYSGGEETQYF. CDR3 sequence (DNA): TGTGCCAGCAGTTACTCCGGAGGGGAAGAGACCCAGTACTTC.

The rearrangement links TRBV29-1 to TRBJ2-3; TRBD2 might be the D (6 bases). CDR3 length equals 13 residues. Germline V gene data show CDR1 as SQVTM and CDR2 as ANQGSEA. V gave up 6 bases and J gave up 2 bases, with 12 bases separating them. CDR3 in amino acids: CSVAGPYTDTQYF. The CDR3 DNA reads TGCAGCGTGGCGGGACCCTACACAGATACGCAGTATTTT.

The chain links TRBV7-3 to TRBJ2-1, with 9 bases matching TRBD2. The CDR3 totals 15 residues. Germline trimming cut 5 bases from V and 6 bases from J; bases unmatched to any gene: 8. Germline-derived CDR1 and CDR2 are SGHTA and FQGTGA. The CDR3 DNA reads TGTGCCAGCAGCCCTAGCGGGACTAGCTTCAATGAGCAGTTCTTC. It specifies CASSPSGTSFNEQFF.

This clonotype was counted only a few times. V usage is TRBV2 and J usage is TRBJ2-7; 10 bases are shared with TRBD1. CDR1 and CDR2 (germline): SNHLY, FYNNEI. J was trimmed by 3 bases and V by 0 bases; bases with no gene match: 8. This CDR3 is built from 17 residues. CDR3 coding DNA: TGTGCCAGCAGTGAAGCCTATTCGGGACAGGGGATCTACGAGCAGTACTTC. It translates to CASSEAYSGQGIYEQYF.

In this sample, this clonotype turned up a few times. This chain connects TRBV29-1 to TRBJ2-1; 11 bases align to TRBD2. The CDR3 is made up of 15 amino acids. V lost 0 bases, J lost 5 bases, and 3 bases stayed unmatched. The germline gives CDR1 SQVTM, CDR2 ANQGSEA. The CDR3 nucleotides read TGCAGCGTTGAAGATCTAGCGGGAGGTCACAATGAGCAGTTCTTC. This gives the protein CSVEDLAGGHNEQFF.

This chain connects TRBV20-1 to TRBJ1-1; D is unresolved. The germline V gene encodes CDR1 DFQATT and CDR2 SNEGSKA (reference sequence). With 1 base removed from V and 4 bases from J, the gap between germline ends came to 13 bases. The CDR3 is 14 residues long. In DNA, the CDR3 is TGCAGTGCTAGAGTAATCGCAGCGGGCACTGAAGCTTTCTTT. Residues: CSARVIAAGTEAFF.

This clonotype has only a few counts. The chain uses TRBV9 and TRBJ1-6, with D unclear. CDR1 is SGDLS and CDR2 is YYNGEE in the germline V gene. Trimming pared 4 bases from V and 5 bases from J, leaving 10 bases between. The CDR3 is made up of 14 amino acids. CDR3 nucleotides: TGTGCCAGCAGCCCTCAAAATAATAATTCACCCCTCCACTTT. This encodes CASSPQNNNSPLHF.